The sequence of this T cell receptor beta chain was determined in a study of post-analysis software for immune sequencing data. Per the germline V gene, CDR1 is SGHRS and CDR2 is YFSETQ. The CDR3 loop spans 14 amino acids. On this clonotype itself: The antigen is undetermined.

Unique molecular identifiers featured in each of the TCR beta cDNA libraries. MiXCR, run by TCRdb on the PCR reads, gives a single entry per CDR3 protein. The sample carries hundreds of thousands of distinct CDR3 sequences, 36% recorded once. The study, taken as a whole, reports: Those samples that were prepared in the same batch co-clustered strongly by F measure. Included in a set of about 5 TRBV segments more frequent in patients than controls were TRBV5-6, TRBV5-1 and TRBV20-1. Comparison with controls showed significantly lower normalized Chao1 diversity in multiple sclerosis patients.

The chain has TRBV5-1 and TRBJ2-5, with 8 nucleotides matching TRBD1. The J call may be incorrect, as the DNA end agrees better with TRBJ2-7. What was sequenced was blood. The source is a girl aged 5 to 17 with multiple sclerosis. The CDR3 sequence: CASSLVSTGDEQYF. The CDR3 coding sequence is TGCGCCAGCAGCTTGGTTTCGACAGGGGACGAGCAGTACTTC.